The 16 T cell receptor beta chains listed next were all sequenced from one sample in a study of T cells in Graves' hyperthyroidism and ophthalmopathy. RNA transcripts yielded amplified TCR beta CDR3 regions. In the first-round RT-PCR of the TCR CDR3, the HTBI primer set was used. TCRdb recomputed calls from the multiplex PCR reads with MiXCR, one row per CDR3 protein. The table has 200,000 to 250,000 distinct CDR3 sequences, around 17% seen once. The material sequenced was blood. These receptor sequences come from a man in his forties with Graves' hyperthyroidism.

The table lists this clonotype with a few counts. This chain joins TRBV7-3 and TRBJ2-3; the match to TRBD2 covers 13 bases. Germline-derived CDR1 and CDR2 are SGHTA and FQGTGA. There are 17 residues in the CDR3. J lost 6 bases, V lost 5 bases, and 11 bases had no gene match. Written as DNA, the CDR3 is TGTGCCAGCAGCCGACTAGCGGGGGGACCAAGGGAGGATACGCAGTATTTT. It translates to CASSRLAGGPREDTQYF.

The V gene is TRBV10-1, the J gene TRBJ2-1, with D maybe TRBD1 (6 bases). V was pared by 4 bases and J by 9 bases, with 7 bases between. The CDR3 totals 11 residues. CDR1 and CDR2 (germline): WNHNN, SYGVQD (reference sequence). DNA of the CDR3: TGCGCCAGCAGTGGCAGGGGTGAGCAGTTCTTC. The encoded protein is CASSGRGEQFF.

This clonotype has ten or more counts. The CDR3 here is CASTKTGETEAFF. As DNA, the CDR3 is TGCGCCAGCACCAAGACAGGGGAAACTGAAGCTTTCTTT. V gene TRBV5-1 combines with J gene TRBJ1-1, with TRBD1 matching 8 bases. CDR1 is SGHRS and CDR2 is YFSETQ in the germline V gene. This CDR3 is built from 13 residues. V trimming: 6 bases; J trimming: 5 bases; junction bases outside the gene matches: 6.

The rearrangement joins TRBV11-2 to TRBJ2-7, with 11 nucleotides matching TRBD2. Germline V gene data show CDR1 as SGHAT and CDR2 as FQNNGV. The V and J ends lost 0 bases and 3 bases, in that order; junction bases with no gene match: 7. This CDR3 has 17 amino acids. The CDR3 sequence: CASSLENLAGGHYEQYF. The CDR3, as DNA: TGTGCCAGCAGCTTAGAAAATTTAGCGGGGGGGCACTACGAGCAGTACTTC. Full variable domain (rest looked up from reference TRBV11-2 and TRBJ2-7): EAGVAQSPRYKIIEKRQSVAFWCNPISGHATLYWYQQILGQGPKLLIQFQNNGVVDDSQLPKDRFSAERLKGVDSTLKIQPAKLEDSAVYLCASSLENLAGGHYEQYFGPGTRLTVT.

This clonotype has ten or more counts. This chain uses TRBV20-1 with TRBJ2-5, with no clear D. Germline loops: CDR1 DFQATT, CDR2 SNEGSKA (reference sequence). Trimming took off 1 base at V and 4 bases at J, with 13 bases between the two ends. The CDR3 has 14 residues. The CDR3 region is CSARGFEDGETQYF. CDR3 in DNA: TGCAGTGCTAGAGGTTTTGAAGACGGAGAGACCCAGTACTTC.

This clonotype has at least ten counts. The genes are TRBV7-6 and TRBJ2-7; the D is unclear. V was cut by 8 bases and J by 0 bases, with 11 bases left in between. This CDR3 spans 13 amino acids. Germline assignment: CDR1 SGHVS and CDR2 FNYEAQ. CDR3 amino acids: CASGLSSSYEQYF. CDR3 coding DNA: TGTGCCAGCGGGCTTTCGTCCTCCTACGAGCAGTACTTC.

This clonotype was observed a few times. The J gene is TRBJ2-3, the V gene TRBV24-1; D gene ambiguous. Germline V gene data show CDR1 as KGHDR and CDR2 as SFDVKD. The CDR3 is made up of 12 amino acids. V dropped 1 base and J dropped 11 bases, with 9 bases sitting between them. The CDR3 is CATSDLIGVQYF. For the CDR3, the DNA is TGTGCCACCAGTGATTTAATTGGGGTGCAGTATTTT.

The chain links TRBV24-1 to TRBJ2-1; D ambiguous. The germline V and J ends were trimmed by 4 bases and 4 bases, with 13 bases remaining between them. This CDR3 region has 15 residues. Looked up from germline, CDR1 is KGHDR and CDR2 is SFDVKD. CDR3 in DNA: TGTGCCACCAGTGACTTGGATCGGAATTACAATGAGCAGTTCTTC. This encodes CATSDLDRNYNEQFF.

This clonotype appeared many times. The chain recombines TRBV3-1 with TRBJ1-1; D unclear. The ends were cut back, 0 bases at V and 0 bases at J, with 8 bases in the middle. This CDR3 spans 15 amino acids. CDR1 is LGHDT, CDR2 YNNKEL, per germline (reference sequence). CDR3 nucleotides: TGTGCCAGCAGCCAAGAATTCGGAGTGAACACTGAAGCTTTCTTT. Protein sequence: CASSQEFGVNTEAFF.

This clonotype was observed at least ten times. V and J are TRBV9 and TRBJ2-7; no reliable D call. The CDR3 sequence is 15 residues long. The V and J ends lost 4 bases and 3 bases respectively, with 17 bases between them. In germline, CDR1 is SGDLS, CDR2 YYNGEE. The CDR3 coding sequence is TGTGCCAGCAGCCACGATGTGGGCACTGACTACGAGCAGTACTTC. It specifies CASSHDVGTDYEQYF.

As for this clonotype: With a much larger clone just one base away, this may be a read error. The chain carries TRBV11-1 and TRBJ1-2; TRBD1 agrees at 7 bases. J gave up 6 bases and V 4 bases, and 23 bases lay outside the gene matches. This CDR3 contains 19 residues. In germline, CDR1 is SGHAT, CDR2 FQDESV (reference sequence). The CDR3 DNA reads TGTGCCAGCAGCTACCAATCCCAGACAGGGAGCGCCTTTGGGGATGGCTACACCTTC. Translation: CASSYQSQTGSAFGDGYTF.

This clonotype was seen ten or more times. V and J are TRBV6-1 and TRBJ2-7; either TRBD1 or TRBD2 may supply D (5 bases each). This CDR3 is built from 13 residues. Between the trimmed V and J ends, which lost 5 bases and 2 bases, there was a span of 10 bases. Germline loops: CDR1 MNHNS, CDR2 SASEGT. The DNA for the CDR3 is TGTGCCAGCAGTCGGGGCCCCGCCTACGAGCAGTACTTC. Translated, it gives CASSRGPAYEQYF.

This clonotype appeared many times. The chain has TRBV4-1 and TRBJ2-3; TRBD1 matches at 7 bases. Germline values: CDR1 MGHRA, CDR2 YSYEKL. With 3 bases clipped from V and 1 base from J, the junction kept 4 bases outside the gene matches. The CDR3 loop spans 15 amino acids. The CDR3 DNA reads TGCGCCAGCAGCCAGCAACAGGGGCGCACAGATACGCAGTATTTT. It encodes CASSQQQGRTDTQYF.

This clonotype was recorded only once. This sequence may be a read error, since a much larger clone differs from it by one base. The chain has TRBV20-1 and TRBJ2-1; the D call may be TRBD1 or TRBD2 (6 bases each). This CDR3 region has 16 residues. Germline V lookup: CDR1 DFQATT, CDR2 SNEGSKA (reference sequence). The CDR3 protein is CSAREARGDSYNEQSF. The CDR3 DNA is TGCAGTGCTAGAGAGGCAAGGGGGGACTCCTACAATGAGCAGTCCTTC.

This clonotype showed up many times. V is TRBV7-2 and J is TRBJ1-1; D gene uncertain. V dropped 1 base and J dropped 4 bases, with 10 bases sitting between them. Germline lookup yields CDR1 SGHTA and CDR2 FQGNSA. The CDR3 is made up of 14 amino acids. The CDR3 DNA reads as TGTGCCAGCAGCTTAGGCGGGTGGGGCACTGAAGCTTTCTTT. Translating gives CASSLGGWGTEAFF. The full variable domain, with the rest looked up from reference TRBV7-2 and TRBJ1-1, is GAGVSQSPSNKVTEKGKDVELRCDPISGHTALYWYRQSLGQGLEFLIYFQGNSAPDKSGLPSDRFSAERTGGSVSTLTIQRTQQEDSAVYLCASSLGGWGTEAFFGQGTRLTVV.

This clonotype was detected ten times or more. The chain employs TRBV6-2 or TRBV6-3 and TRBJ2-7, with D perhaps TRBD1 (5 bases). Looked up from germline, CDR1 is MNHEY and CDR2 is SVGEGT. Trimming shortened V by 5 bases and J by 7 bases, and 12 bases separated the two germline ends. The CDR3 is 12 amino acids. CDR3 in DNA: TGTGCCAGCAGTCCCAGGGAAAAGGAGCAGTACTTC. As protein: CASSPREKEQYF.